This T cell receptor beta chain was captured by sequencing in a study of spatial heterogeneity in lung cancer. Using its own MiXCR run on the 5' RACE reads, TCRdb lists one record per CDR3 protein. The sample has about 1,500 distinct CDR3 sequences, 7.8% seen once; the top ten hold approximately 10%. The CDR3 is 15 amino acids. V was cut by 10 bases and J by 6 bases, with 25 bases left in between. Germline assignment: CDR1 SNHLY and CDR2 FYNNEI. This clonotype was seen ten or more times. Time point: sample taken at primary tumor resection. The input material, whole RNA from tumor, nontumor lung or frozen PBMC, was sequenced unsorted.

The rearrangement links TRBV2 to TRBJ2-7, with D possibly TRBD1 on 7 matching bases. This clonotype originated in a female donor with early-stage non-small cell lung cancer. Material: normal lung tissue next to the tumor, obtained at surgery. The CDR3 spells CATIINPGQEGEQYF. The CDR3 DNA reads TGTGCCACTATTATCAACCCCGGACAGGAGGGCGAGCAGTACTTC.